This TCR beta chain was captured in a study of vaccination and CD4 T cells after COVID-19. The CDR3 spans 12 residues. From germline, CDR1 is DFQATT and CDR2 SNEGSKA (reference sequence). V was clipped by 6 bases and J by 0 bases, with 8 bases between them. Cultured CD4+ T-cell DNA underwent Oncomine TCR Beta short-read sequencing. TCRdb called the PCR reads again in MiXCR, with one record for every CDR3 protein. Of under 25,000 distinct CDR3 sequences listed, 67% are singletons. Treatment defined: roughly 10-day PBMC culture with coronavirus spike peptide pools or control peptides (ViraFEST assay). With regard to this clonotype: Its specificity is unknown.

The TCR sequence derives from a human donor who had recovered from COVID-19. The sample taken for sequencing was CD4+ T cells from blood, cultured in vitro. The chain has TRBV20-1 and TRBJ1-2; D might be TRBD1 (5 bases). This chain's CDR3 is CSASGPNYGYTF. CDR3 nucleotide sequence: TGCAGTGCCTCAGGGCCTAACTATGGCTACACCTTC.